This T cell receptor beta chain was observed in a study of early T cells in non-severe SARS-CoV-2 infection. The germline V gene encodes CDR1 MNHNY and CDR2 SVGAGI (reference sequence). The V gene lost 8 bases and the J gene lost 0 bases, with 14 bases spanning the gap. This CDR3 is built from 15 residues. TCRdb reprocessed the 5' RACE reads via MiXCR and lists one record per CDR3 protein. The sample includes 10,000 to 13,000 distinct CDR3 sequences, around 4.9% of them seen just once. This clonotype was counted many times. The specimen was whole blood. The chain links TRBV6-6 to TRBJ1-3; D is uncertain. The clonotype comes from an adult who was a healthcare worker with PCR-confirmed SARS-CoV-2 infection or an uninfected control (not recorded which). CDR3 sequence: CASRGDGYSGNTIYF. The DNA of the CDR3 is TGTGCCAGCCGAGGAGACGGCTACTCTGGAAACACCATATATTTT.